A single sample gave rise to the 19 T cell receptor beta chains below, sequenced in a study of CD8 T cells in ankylosing spondylitis (dated by TCRdb to about 2017). Libraries were prepared through 5' RACE. Sequenced on an Illumina HiSeq 2500. TCRdb reran the public reads through fastp at Q25 and MiXCR, keeping productive beta chains. Rows with a matching CDR3 protein are joined into one entry that keeps the most common DNA and genes. This sample comprises 150,000 or so distinct CDR3 sequences, around a third of them detected only once. Approximately 6% of the sample is in the top ten clones. Specimen: synovial fluid, either unsorted or a sorted T cell fraction (not recorded which). Receptors were obtained from a male donor with ankylosing spondylitis.

V gene TRBV29-1 combines with J gene TRBJ2-4; 11 nucleotides line up with TRBD2. V shed 6 bases, J shed 6 bases, and the junction held 7 bases outside the gene matches. Germline CDR1 and CDR2: SQVTM and ANQGSEA. The CDR3 loop spans 14 amino acids. CDR3 bases: TGCAGCGTCGGCCTGACTAGCGGGGCAAACATTCAGTACTTC. This translates into CSVGLTSGANIQYF.

This clonotype was counted ten times or more. The chain carries TRBV3-1 and TRBJ2-3; 10 bases line up with TRBD2. Germline assignment: CDR1 LGHDT and CDR2 YNNKEL (reference sequence). CDR3 size: 16 residues. V lost 1 base, J lost 6 bases, and 7 bases stayed unmatched. The CDR3 region has the DNA TGTGCCAGCAGCCAAGCTCGAGCGGGAGGGTCCGATACGCAGTATTTT. Protein product: CASSQARAGGSDTQYF.

The sample holds one count of this clonotype. This chain links TRBV20-1 with TRBJ1-2; D remains unclear. V was cut by 2 bases and J by 8 bases, with 9 bases left in between. Germline lookup yields CDR1 DFQATT and CDR2 SNEGSKA (reference sequence). This CDR3 comprises 11 residues. The CDR3 sequence is CSARKDGGYTF. In nucleotides, the CDR3 is TGCAGTGCTAGAAAAGATGGCGGCTACACCTTC.

J is TRBJ2-3 and V is TRBV5-4; TRBD2 matches at 8 bases. This CDR3 contains 16 residues. Germline CDR1 reads SGHNT; CDR2 reads YYREEE (reference sequence). Trimming took 4 bases from V and 3 from J; bases not matched to a gene: 10. The CDR3 reads CASSRGSGSLTDTQYF. CDR3 in DNA: TGTGCCAGCAGCCGGGGGAGCGGGAGTCTTACAGATACGCAGTATTTT.

The CDR3 spells CSVVPGQGNTGELFF. Here the CDR3 DNA reads TGCAGCGTAGTCCCGGGACAGGGGAACACCGGGGAGCTGTTTTTT. The gene calls are TRBV29-1 and TRBJ2-2; TRBD1 aligns across 9 bases. This CDR3 region has 15 residues. Per germline, CDR1 SQVTM and CDR2 ANQGSEA. After removal of 6 bases from V and 1 base from J, the junction contained 6 bases not matched to a gene.

J is TRBJ2-1 and V is TRBV6-2 or TRBV6-3; D is undetermined. This CDR3 has 13 residues. Germline CDR1 reads MNHEY; CDR2 reads SVGEGT. Trimming shortened V by 4 bases and J by 6 bases, and 10 bases separated the two germline ends. The CDR3 loop reads CASSFQVGNEQFF. CDR3 sequence (DNA): TGTGCCAGCAGTTTCCAGGTGGGCAATGAGCAGTTCTTC.

The V gene is TRBV28, the J gene TRBJ1-3; TRBD1 might be the D (5 bases). The V gene's germline CDR1 is MDHEN and CDR2 SYDVKM. With 7 bases removed from V and 0 bases from J, the gap between germline ends came to 16 bases. The CDR3 length is 16 residues. CDR3 in DNA: TGTGCCAGCATCTCGACCGACAGCTACTCTGGAAACACCATATATTTT. This codes for CASISTDSYSGNTIYF.

The genes are TRBV7-9 and TRBJ2-2; D not certain. Germline assignment: CDR1 SEHNR and CDR2 FQNEAQ (reference sequence). V lost 4 bases and J 3 bases, leaving 18 bases between the germline ends. The CDR3 covers 17 residues. CDR3 protein: CASSSYQWAPHTGELFF. The CDR3 nucleotides read TGTGCCAGCAGCTCTTACCAATGGGCCCCTCACACCGGGGAGCTGTTTTTT.

For this clonotype: An end of the junction does not agree with germline; a read error may underlie this. J is TRBJ2-3 and V is TRBV25-1, with D possibly being TRBD1 or TRBD2 (6 bases each). CDR3 size: 14 residues. CDR1 is MGHDK and CDR2 is SYGVNS in the germline V gene. The CDR3 loop reads CASSEWGRTVTQYF. The DNA of the CDR3 is TGTGCCAGCAGTGAATGGGGGAGGACAGTTACGCAGTATTTT. Supplemented by reference TRBV25-1 and TRBJ2-3, the full variable domain reads EADIYQTPRYLVIGTGKKITLECSQTMGHDKMYWYQQDPGMELHLIHYSYGVNSTEKGDLSSESTVSRIRTEHFPLTLESARPSHTSQYLCASSEWGRTVTQYFGPGTRLTVL.

The rearrangement links TRBV20-1 to TRBJ2-1; D possibly corresponds to TRBD2 (6 bases). The germline V gene encodes CDR1 DFQATT and CDR2 SNEGSKA (reference sequence). The CDR3 runs to 11 residues. Trimming took off 6 bases at V and 7 bases at J, with 10 bases between the two ends. CDR3 DNA sequence: TGCAGTGCCAGACTAGGTAATGAGCAGTTCTTC. Residues: CSARLGNEQFF.

The V gene is TRBV2, the J gene TRBJ1-5; a weak D match, TRBD1 (5 bases). The CDR3 covers 13 residues. The V gene lost 6 bases and the J gene lost 11 bases, with 17 bases spanning the gap. Germline values: CDR1 SNHLY, CDR2 FYNNEI. DNA of the CDR3: TGTGCCAGCAGGGGGACCGGGCGGGTGGCCCAGCATTTT. This gives the protein CASRGTGRVAQHF.

By share, this clonotype counts as medium-sized (0.01 to 0.1%). This chain joins TRBV20-1 and TRBJ2-3, with TRBD2 matching over 11 bases. After removal of 3 bases from V and 4 bases from J, the junction contained 3 bases not matched to a gene. Germline CDR1 DFQATT, CDR2 SNEGSKA (reference sequence). The CDR3 has 14 residues. CDR3 residues: CSARLAGGSDTQYF. The CDR3 bases are TGCAGTGCTAGGCTAGCGGGGGGTTCAGATACGCAGTATTTT.

The chain carries TRBV14 and TRBJ2-5, with a possible D match to TRBD2 (6 bases). CDR1 SGHDN and CDR2 FVKESK come from the germline V gene. Trimming removed 4 bases from V and 5 bases from J, with 11 bases in between. CDR3 length: 13 residues. The CDR3 here is CASSRDFGETQYF. CDR3 nucleotide sequence: TGTGCCAGCAGCCGGGACTTCGGGGAGACCCAGTACTTC.

This clonotype has just a few counts. The rearrangement joins TRBV5-1 to TRBJ2-7; 7 positions agree with TRBD1. The CDR3 runs to 15 residues. J was trimmed by 1 base and V by 4 bases; bases with no gene match: 8. Germline loops: CDR1 SGHRS, CDR2 YFSETQ. In nucleotides, the CDR3 is TGCGCCAGCAGCCCCAACTACAGGGGTTCCTACGAGCAGTACTTC. It translates to CASSPNYRGSYEQYF.

This clonotype was detected ten times or more. The rearrangement joins TRBV20-1 to TRBJ1-6; maybe TRBD1 (5 bases). Germline-derived CDR1 and CDR2 are DFQATT and SNEGSKA (reference sequence). Trimming took 0 bases from V and 4 from J, leaving 16 bases between them. The CDR3 consists of 17 residues. The CDR3 is CSARDGARGAYNSPLHF. The CDR3 DNA is TGCAGTGCTAGAGATGGGGCGCGCGGGGCTTATAATTCACCCCTCCACTTT.

This clonotype was observed many times. The chain employs TRBV20-1 and TRBJ2-7; no reliable D call. Trimming left V 1 base short and J 6 bases short, with 19 bases between. The CDR3 spans 15 residues. CDR1 and CDR2 (germline): DFQATT, SNEGSKA (reference sequence). The CDR3: CSARVPWAGESEQYF. In DNA form, the CDR3 reads TGCAGTGCTAGAGTCCCCTGGGCAGGAGAAAGCGAGCAGTACTTC.

CDR3 sequence: CATSRDLPGEGETQYF. CDR3 in DNA: TGTGCCACCAGCAGAGATCTTCCGGGAGAGGGAGAGACCCAGTACTTC. The chain recombines TRBV15 with TRBJ2-5; possible D gene TRBD2, 6 bases. Trimming removed 0 bases at V and 4 bases at J, with 15 bases between. CDR3 length: 16 amino acids. Per the germline V gene, CDR1 is LNHNV and CDR2 is YYDKDF (reference sequence).

The sample holds a few counts of this clonotype. The rearrangement links TRBV20-1 to TRBJ2-7, with no clear D. CDR1 is DFQATT and CDR2 is SNEGSKA in the germline V gene (reference sequence). The CDR3 runs to 11 residues. The germline V and J ends were trimmed by 6 bases and 3 bases, with 9 bases remaining between them. CDR3 sequence (DNA): TGCAGTGCACCTAAGGACTACGAGCAGTACTTC. Its protein product is CSAPKDYEQYF.

A few counts support this clonotype. The rearrangement links TRBV5-1 to TRBJ1-5, with unresolved D. There are 13 residues in the CDR3. V lost 4 bases and J 6 bases, leaving 11 bases between the germline ends. CDR1 SGHRS and CDR2 YFSETQ come from the germline V gene. The CDR3: CASSTSWGQPQHF. The CDR3 nucleotides read TGCGCCAGCAGCACCTCCTGGGGTCAGCCCCAGCATTTT.